This TCR beta chain was observed in a study of Graves' ophthalmopathy and Graves' hyperthyroidism. At the level of the study: Pretreatment peripheral blood was obtained at initial diagnosis.

Note on this clonotype: Its cognate antigen is unknown.

PBMCs were isolated by Ficoll-Paque density gradient centrifugation, using around 10 ml of fresh peripheral blood as the starting material. The V segment lost 1 base and the J segment 0 bases; nucleotides outside the gene matches: 5. The CDR3 has 16 residues. The germline V gene has CDR1 SGHTA and CDR2 FQGNSA. Overall study findings and caveats: Thyroid clonotypes that were expanded above 0.001 frequency mostly also appeared in blood. At approximately 70% sensitivity and about 72% specificity, the model predicted progression of the ophthalmopathy.

Transcripts of RNA were the source for amplifying TCR beta CDR3 regions. A first-round RT-PCR used HTBI primers, followed by a second-round multiplex PCR. In TCRdb, the multiplex PCR reads were re-called with MiXCR into one record per CDR3 protein. This table holds about 370,000 distinct CDR3 sequences, roughly a sixth found once. V is TRBV7-2 and J is TRBJ2-7; TRBD2 matches 8 bases. Sequenced input: peripheral blood. This clonotype was sampled from an adult woman with stable Graves' hyperthyroidism. The CDR3 coding sequence is TGTGCCAGCAGCTTAGTGGCGGCGGGGGGCTCCTACGAGCAGTACTTC. Translated, it gives CASSLVAAGGSYEQYF.